Presented here are 11 T cell receptor delta chains from one specimen sequenced in a study of gamma delta lymphoproliferative disorders and STAT genes. PBMCs from patients and controls supplied the genomic DNA for sequencing. TCRdb made new clone calls on the multiplex PCR reads using CATT. The sample shows 750 to 950 delta-chain clones, 1.5% to 2% of them seen only once. The sequencing input was blood. The origin of the receptors is a human donor in good health.

This clone has more than one count but fewer than ten. A single base is all that separates this from a far larger clone, so a read error is likely. Within the sample, other DNA sequences also encode this same CDR3. V and J are TRDV1 and TRDJ1; 7 positions match TRDD3. CDR3 length: 15 residues. The V and J ends lost 4 bases and 5 bases, in that order; junction bases with no gene match: 10. In germline, CDR1 is TSWWSYY, CDR2 QGS. The DNA for the CDR3 is TGTGCTCTTGGGGGGTACTGGGGTGTCACTGATAAACTCATCTTT. Protein: CALGGYWGVTDKLIF.

In the case of this clone: The protein held in TCRdb is that of a much larger clone and does not match this DNA's translation at residue 15, likely because of a read error; the protein shown is translated from the DNA. The chain has TRDV2 and TRDJ1; 11 bases align to TRDD3. Germline lookup yields CDR1 GEAIGNYY and CDR2 EKD. The CDR3 sequence is 17 residues long. The CDR3 nucleotides read TGTGCCTGTGACTCTATGATACTGGGGGATAGAACCGATAAATTCATCTTT. Translated: CACDSMILGDRTDKFIF.

As concerns this clone: TCRdb has a much larger clone's protein, which differs at residue 11 from the translation of this DNA, likely because of a read error; what is shown is the protein translated from the DNA. The rearrangement uses TRDV2 and TRDJ3, with 12 bases fitting TRDD3. The junction had 12 bases not matched to a gene; V was cut back by 2 bases and J by 2 bases. The CDR3 is made up of 21 amino acids. The V gene's germline CDR1 is GEAIGNYY and CDR2 EKD. The CDR3 region is CACDKGWGIRGSTWDTRQMFF. CDR3 DNA: TGTGCCTGTGACAAGGGCTGGGGGATACGCGGGTCCACCTGGGACACCCGACAGATGTTTTTC.

The J gene is given as TRDJ1, and the V gene is not called; the table names TRDD3, a call not compared with the DNA. This CDR3 comprises 16 residues. The CDR3 region is CACDTVGARGTDKLIF. In DNA form, the CDR3 reads TGTGCCTGTGACACCGTGGGGGCCCGGGGAACCGATAAACTCATCTTT.

Regarding this clone: The TCRdb protein, from a much larger clone, departs from this DNA's translation at residue 11, likely by read error; the protein shown derives from the DNA. This chain links TRDV2 with TRDJ1, with D perhaps matching TRDD2 or TRDD3 (7 bases each). V was trimmed by 1 base and J by 2 bases, leaving 28 bases between them. The CDR3 runs 20 residues. Germline CDR1 is GEAIGNYY and CDR2 is EKD. CDR3 loop: CACDTIPTPVRGDQTDKLIF. The CDR3, as DNA: TGTGCCTGTGACACGATTCCTACCCCGGTACGGGGGGATCAGACCGATAAACTCATCTTT.

This clone qualifies as medium-sized. A far larger clone is a single base away, which makes a read error likely. This rearrangement joins TRDV2 to TRDJ1, with a tentative D call TRDD3 (5 bases). CDR3 length equals 17 residues. The germline V gene has CDR1 GEAIGNYY and CDR2 EKD. V was cut by 5 bases and J by 0 bases, with 21 bases left in between. CDR3 protein: CACGPVEGEGDTDKLIF. In DNA, the CDR3 is TGTGCCTGTGGCCCAGTCGAGGGAGAGGGGGACACCGATAAACTCATCTTT.

This clone qualifies as medium-sized. A read error is the likely source, as a far larger clone sits one nucleotide away. This chain joins TRDV2 and TRDJ1; 11 bases map to TRDD3. This CDR3 comprises 18 residues. CDR1 and CDR2 from the germline V gene are GEAIGNYY and EKD. CDR3 amino acids: CACGTVSTGGYSTDKLIF. In DNA form, the CDR3 reads TGTGCCTGTGGCACCGTTTCTACTGGGGGATATTCCACCGATAAACTCATCTTT.

On this clone itself: The translation of this DNA and the TCRdb protein of a much larger clone differ at residue 5, probably owing to a read error; the protein shown here is translated from the DNA. The V and J genes are TRDV2 and TRDJ3; 13 nucleotides align to TRDD3. The CDR3 totals 19 residues. Trimming cost V 1 base and J 4 bases; bases outside gene matches: 6. The V gene's germline CDR1 is GEAIGNYY and CDR2 EKD. Written as DNA, the CDR3 is TGTGCCTGTGACACGTTACTGGGGGATACGGTTTGGGACACCCGACAGATGTTTTTC. It codes for CACDTLLGDTVWDTRQMFF.

As for this clone: The amino acid sequence in TCRdb belongs to a much larger clone and departs from this DNA's translation at residue 23, likely a sequencing read error; the sequence shown is translated from the DNA. The V gene is TRDV1, the J gene TRDJ1; 13 bases are a match to TRDD3. The CDR3 contains 27 residues. Germline values: CDR1 TSWWSYY, CDR2 QGS. This chain's CDR3 is CALGERFSFLVKYWGIREHRDTNKLIF. CDR3 nucleotide sequence: TGTGCTCTTGGGGAAAGATTTTCCTTCCTTGTGAAATACTGGGGGATACGCGAACACCGGGACACCAATAAACTCATCTTT.

This clone occurred a few times. This likely traces to a read error, being one base from a far larger clone. This sample includes further DNA sequences coding for the same CDR3. This sequence joins TRDV2 and TRDJ1, with D perhaps TRDD2 (7 bases). CDR1 and CDR2 (germline): GEAIGNYY, EKD. The CDR3 sequence is 20 residues long. The V end lost 1 base, the J end lost 2 bases, and 28 bases lay between the germline ends. Here the CDR3 DNA reads TGTGCCTGTGACACGATTCCTACCCCGGTACTGGGAGATCAGACCGATAAACTCATCTTT. It yields the protein CACDTIPTPVLGDQTDKLIF.

In regard to this clone: This DNA's translation differs at residue 6 from TCRdb's protein, which comes from a much larger clone; a read error is likely, and the protein shown is translated from the DNA. V usage is TRDV2 and J usage is TRDJ3; 13 bases line up with TRDD3. The CDR3 length is 19 residues. Germline trimming cut 2 bases from V and 4 bases from J; bases unmatched to any gene: 7. Germline loops: CDR1 GEAIGNYY, CDR2 EKD. The DNA for the CDR3 is TGTGCCTGTGACAAGTCACTGGGGGATACGGTTTGGGACACCCGACAGATGTTTTTC. It specifies CACDKSLGDTVWDTRQMFF.